The 29 T cell receptor beta chains in this list originate from one sample, sequenced in a study of T cell responses to AZD1222 COVID-19 vaccine. The assay was immunoSEQ multiplex PCR, and TCRdb's table has in-frame clones only and misses some. This sample carries about 140,000 clones, about 90% of them seen once, and the ten largest clones take 1.9%. The material was peripheral blood, obtained on day 0 of AZD1222 vaccination. Receptor source: an adult in good health.

This clone has a handful of counts. The chain couples TRBV7-2 to TRBJ1-5; D might be TRBD1 (6 bases). This CDR3 region has 15 residues. Germline V gene sequence: CDR1 SGHTA, CDR2 FQGNSA. With 6 bases removed from V and 5 bases from J, the gap between germline ends came to 17 bases. CDR3 region: CASRADRVPHQPQHF. CDR3 nucleotide sequence: TGTGCCAGCAGAGCGGACAGAGTCCCACATCAGCCCCAGCATTTT.

The chain joins TRBV19 to TRBJ1-2; D perhaps matches TRBD1 (5 bases). Trimming left V 7 bases short and J 0 bases short, with 12 bases between. The CDR3 contains 14 residues. From germline, CDR1 is LNHDA and CDR2 SQIVND (reference sequence). The DNA of the CDR3 is TGTGCCAGTAACCCGGGGCAGCCTAACTATGGCTACACCTTC. Translated: CASNPGQPNYGYTF.

This chain uses TRBV6-5 with TRBJ2-7; the D is unclear. The CDR3 loop spans 14 amino acids. The V gene lost 5 bases and the J gene lost 0 bases, with 11 bases spanning the gap. Per germline, CDR1 MNHEY and CDR2 SVGAGI. The CDR3 DNA follows: TGTGCCAGCAGTACGACGGGCTTCTCCTACGAGCAGTACTTC. Its protein product is CASSTTGFSYEQYF.

V and J are TRBV9 and TRBJ1-2; 7 nucleotides line up with TRBD1. Germline V gene data show CDR1 as SGDLS and CDR2 as YYNGEE. The V gene end was trimmed by 3 bases and the J gene end by 7 bases; junction bases not matched to a gene: 12. CDR3 length: 15 amino acids. The chain's CDR3 is CASSGTTGVTPGYTF. The CDR3 coding sequence is TGTGCCAGCAGCGGTACTACAGGGGTCACCCCTGGCTACACCTTC.

The chain joins TRBV19 to TRBJ2-1, with a weak D call TRBD2 (5 bases). Between the trimmed V and J ends, which lost 5 bases and 6 bases, there was a span of 17 bases. The CDR3 contains 15 residues. The V gene's germline CDR1 is LNHDA and CDR2 SQIVND (reference sequence). CDR3: CASSFGLRSGNEQFF. CDR3 coding DNA: TGTGCCAGTAGTTTCGGTCTCCGCAGCGGCAATGAGCAGTTCTTC.

The chain is built from TRBV18 and TRBJ2-5; either TRBD1 or TRBD2 may supply D (5 bases each). The V gene lost 3 bases and the J gene lost 2 bases, with 7 bases spanning the gap. CDR3 size: 13 residues. Per germline, CDR1 KGHSH and CDR2 LQKENI. The CDR3 DNA reads TGTGCCAGCTCACCTGGGGGACAAGAGACCCAGTACTTC. Amino acid sequence: CASSPGGQETQYF.

The genes are TRBV7-7 and TRBJ2-6; TRBD1 is a possible D gene (6 bases). This CDR3 spans 16 amino acids. The germline V gene has CDR1 SSHAT and CDR2 FNYEAQ (reference sequence). Trimming took off 2 bases at V and 0 bases at J, with 8 bases between the two ends. The CDR3 region is CASSLRTDSGANVLTF. The CDR3 DNA follows: TGTGCCAGCAGCTTAAGGACAGACTCTGGGGCCAACGTCCTGACTTTC.

The rearrangement uses TRBV9 and TRBJ2-1; D remains unclear. Trimming pared 4 bases from V and 0 bases from J, leaving 14 bases between. CDR1 is SGDLS, CDR2 YYNGEE, per germline. The CDR3 length is 16 residues. The chain's CDR3 is CASSILDSGSYNEQFF. The CDR3 DNA reads as TGTGCCAGCAGCATACTCGACTCCGGCTCCTACAATGAGCAGTTCTTC.

Turning to this clone: Other DNA sequences in this specimen translate into the identical CDR3. This chain connects TRBV7-3 to TRBJ1-1; D uncertain. Between the trimmed V and J ends, which lost 1 base and 0 bases, there was a span of 9 bases. The CDR3 is 15 residues long. Germline V gives CDR1 SGHTA, CDR2 FQGTGA. The CDR3 sequence: CASSLSPAMNTEAFF. In DNA, the CDR3 is TGTGCCAGCAGCTTAAGCCCAGCGATGAACACTGAAGCTTTCTTT.

There are a few counts of this clone. This chain connects TRBV5-5 to TRBJ1-6; D not resolved. The V end was cut by 0 bases, the J end by 7 bases, with 14 bases between. Germline V CDR1 and CDR2: SGHKS, YYEKEE (reference sequence). The CDR3 runs to 16 residues. Written as DNA, the CDR3 is TGTGCCAGCAGCTTGGGCAGCAGACTAAGGAATTCACCCCTCCACTTT. Its protein product is CASSLGSRLRNSPLHF.

This rearrangement joins TRBV27 to TRBJ1-1; 8 bases map to TRBD1. The CDR3 length is 16 residues. Germline CDR1 is MNHEY and CDR2 is SMNVEV (reference sequence). Trimming removed 4 bases from V and 1 base from J; junction bases left unmatched: 8. CDR3 residues: CASSSQGVVRNTEAFF. CDR3 bases: TGTGCCAGCAGTTCACAGGGGGTCGTCAGGAACACTGAAGCTTTCTTT.

This clone has only one observation. This sequence joins TRBV28 and TRBJ1-4; unclear D gene. V lost 7 bases and J 3 bases, leaving 12 bases between the germline ends. CDR1 and CDR2 (germline): MDHEN, SYDVKM. The CDR3 loop spans 14 amino acids. CDR3 in amino acids: CASKLRAANEKLFF. CDR3 sequence (DNA): TGTGCCAGCAAGTTAAGGGCAGCTAATGAAAAACTGTTTTTT.

As for this clone: Other DNA sequences in this specimen translate into the identical CDR3. The rearrangement uses TRBV5-1 and TRBJ2-7, with TRBD2 identical over 13 bases. This CDR3 region has 15 residues. V gave up 4 bases and J gave up 3 bases; unmatched junction bases: 4. The germline V gene encodes CDR1 SGHRS and CDR2 YFSETQ. The CDR3 region has the DNA TGCGCCAGCAGCCTCGGGACTAGCGGGATCTACGAGCAGTACTTC. This encodes CASSLGTSGIYEQYF.

This chain links TRBV5-1 with TRBJ1-4; no reliable D call. V lost 2 bases and J lost 0, with 5 bases in between. The CDR3 is made up of 14 amino acids. Germline CDR1 is SGHRS and CDR2 is YFSETQ. DNA for the CDR3: TGCGCCAGCAGCTTCCAGGCAACTAATGAAAAACTGTTTTTT. The encoded protein is CASSFQATNEKLFF.

The genes are TRBV2 and TRBJ1-4; possibly TRBD1 for D (5 bases). Germline V gene lookup returns CDR1 SNHLY and CDR2 FYNNEI. V was pared by 5 bases and J by 7 bases, with 14 bases between. CDR3 length: 14 amino acids. The CDR3 spells CASSSGTQGEKLFF. CDR3 sequence (DNA): TGTGCCAGCAGTTCCGGGACCCAGGGTGAAAAACTGTTTTTT.

This chain uses TRBV28 with TRBJ1-1; a possible D gene is TRBD1 (5 bases). In germline, CDR1 is MDHEN, CDR2 SYDVKM. The V end was cut by 2 bases, the J end by 4 bases, with 20 bases between. CDR3 length equals 17 residues. CDR3 sequence (DNA): TGTGCCAGCAGTTTAATTAGTCGATGGGGGATCGGCACTGAAGCTTTCTTT. Its translation is CASSLISRWGIGTEAFF.

The chain carries TRBV12-3 or TRBV12-4 and TRBJ1-2, with TRBD1 identical over 8 bases. This CDR3 has 12 residues. Trimming cost V 4 bases and J 8 bases; bases outside gene matches: 3. The CDR3 DNA is TGTGCCAGCAGTTGGACAGGGAGCGGCTACACCTTC. Residues: CASSWTGSGYTF.

This chain joins TRBV6-6 and TRBJ2-1, with D hard to call. The CDR3 runs 13 residues. Trimming removed 5 bases at V and 4 bases at J, with 9 bases between. Per germline, CDR1 MNHNY and CDR2 SVGAGI (reference sequence). The CDR3 DNA follows: TGTGCCAGCAGTCCGACGTATTACAATGAGCAGTTCTTC. It yields the protein CASSPTYYNEQFF.

This clone was seen a few times. CDR3 in amino acids: CASSPQTGQETQYF. In DNA, the CDR3 is TGTGCCAGCAGCCCCCAGACAGGCCAAGAGACCCAGTACTTC. V and J are TRBV7-2 and TRBJ2-5, with a tentative D call TRBD1 (6 bases). V lost 5 bases, J lost 1 base, and 11 bases lay in between. The CDR3 runs 14 residues. CDR1 is SGHTA and CDR2 is FQGNSA in the germline V gene. Full variable domain (outside the CDR3, taken from reference TRBV7-2 and TRBJ2-5): GAGVSQSPSNKVTEKGKDVELRCDPISGHTALYWYRQSLGQGLEFLIYFQGNSAPDKSGLPSDRFSAERTGGSVSTLTIQRTQQEDSAVYLCASSPQTGQETQYFGPGTRLLVL.

This clone appeared once. V usage is TRBV28 and J usage is TRBJ1-3, with TRBD1 matching 7 bases. The CDR3 spans 16 residues. V shed 5 bases, J shed 0 bases, and the junction held 7 bases outside the gene matches. The V gene's germline CDR1 is MDHEN and CDR2 SYDVKM. In DNA, the CDR3 is TGTGCCAGCAGTCCCGGACAGGTTTCCTCTGGAAACACCATATATTTT. Amino acids: CASSPGQVSSGNTIYF. The variable domain in full, completed from reference TRBV28 and TRBJ1-3, reads DVKVTQSSRYLVKRTGEKVFLECVQDMDHENMFWYRQDPGLGLRLIYFSYDVKMKEKGDIPEGYSVSREKKERFSLILESASTNQTSMYLCASSPGQVSSGNTIYFGEGSWLTVV.

This clone was seen only once. The V call is TRBV27, the J call TRBJ1-6; tentatively, D is TRBD1 (5 bases). V lost 0 bases to trimming and J lost 7 bases, with 16 bases between them. The CDR3 extends over 17 amino acids. Germline V gives CDR1 MNHEY, CDR2 SMNVEV (reference sequence). The CDR3 is CASSLSRQTGRNSPLHF. In DNA form, the CDR3 reads TGTGCCAGCAGTTTATCTCGACAGACCGGCCGGAATTCACCCCTCCACTTT.

V gene TRBV27 combines with J gene TRBJ2-3; D is perhaps TRBD2 (5 bases). Trimming pared 2 bases from V and 2 bases from J, leaving 11 bases between. The CDR3 sequence is 15 residues long. Germline V gene data show CDR1 as MNHEY and CDR2 as SMNVEV (reference sequence). CDR3 coding DNA: TGTGCCAGCAGTTTAGGTGAGCGGTCCACAGATACGCAGTATTTT. Its translation is CASSLGERSTDTQYF.

The chain joins TRBV4-1 to TRBJ2-3, with TRBD2 identical over 14 bases. The CDR3 loop spans 18 amino acids. J lost 0 bases, V lost 4 bases, and 6 bases had no gene match. Germline V CDR1 and CDR2: MGHRA, YSYEKL. DNA for the CDR3: TGCGCCAGCAGCCCCTGGACTAGCGGGGGGTCTAGCACAGATACGCAGTATTTT. Translating it yields CASSPWTSGGSSTDTQYF.

V and J are TRBV3-1 (or the pseudogene TRBV3-2) and TRBJ1-3, with D unclear. The CDR3 extends over 14 amino acids. Germline values: CDR1 LGHDT, CDR2 YNNKEL (reference sequence). The V end lost 2 bases, the J end lost 0 bases, and 5 bases lay between the germline ends. This CDR3 is CASSQYVSGNTIYF. The CDR3 DNA reads as TGTGCCAGCAGCCAATACGTCTCTGGAAACACCATATATTTT.

The gene calls are TRBV7-2 and TRBJ1-1; no reliable D call. Germline assignment: CDR1 SGHTA and CDR2 FQGNSA. This CDR3 spans 14 amino acids. The V gene lost 1 base and the J gene lost 0 bases, with 6 bases spanning the gap. CDR3 sequence: CASSLGTMNTEAFF. The CDR3 nucleotides read TGTGCCAGCAGCTTAGGCACGATGAACACTGAAGCTTTCTTT. Variable domain in full (rest from reference TRBV7-2 and TRBJ1-1): GAGVSQSPSNKVTEKGKDVELRCDPISGHTALYWYRQSLGQGLEFLIYFQGNSAPDKSGLPSDRFSAERTGGSVSTLTIQRTQQEDSAVYLCASSLGTMNTEAFFGQGTRLTVV.

The rearrangement joins TRBV11-2 to TRBJ2-2; weak D call: TRBD2 (5 bases). This CDR3 spans 18 amino acids. Germline assignment: CDR1 SGHAT and CDR2 FQNNGV. V was clipped by 5 bases and J by 4 bases, with 23 bases between them. Written as DNA, the CDR3 is TGTGCCAGCAGCGCCCGAACCAACTCGTTAACTAGCACCGGGGAGCTGTTTTTT. Encoded protein: CASSARTNSLTSTGELFF.

This chain uses TRBV7-3 with TRBJ2-5; perhaps TRBD1 as D (6 bases). The CDR3 covers 13 residues. Germline lookup yields CDR1 SGHTA and CDR2 FQGTGA. V gave up 5 bases and J gave up 5 bases, with 12 bases separating them. CDR3 loop: CASSTNRDETQYF. The CDR3 nucleotides read TGTGCCAGCAGCACAAACAGGGATGAGACCCAGTACTTC.

The chain combines TRBV27 with TRBJ1-1, with D hard to call. CDR1 MNHEY and CDR2 SMNVEV come from the germline V gene (reference sequence). V lost 4 bases and J lost 2, with 14 bases in between. The length of the CDR3 is 15 residues. CDR3 loop: CASSSPPDLNTEAFF. Written as DNA, the CDR3 is TGTGCCAGCAGTTCCCCGCCCGACCTTAACACTGAAGCTTTCTTT.

For the CDR3, the DNA is TGTGCCAGCAGTTACTCGACCAGGTTCTACGAGCAGTACTTC. This encodes CASSYSTRFYEQYF. The rearrangement joins TRBV6-5 to TRBJ2-7, with D unclear. The V end lost 0 bases, the J end lost 3 bases, and 9 bases lay between the germline ends. CDR1 and CDR2 (germline): MNHEY, SVGAGI. The CDR3 has 14 amino acids.